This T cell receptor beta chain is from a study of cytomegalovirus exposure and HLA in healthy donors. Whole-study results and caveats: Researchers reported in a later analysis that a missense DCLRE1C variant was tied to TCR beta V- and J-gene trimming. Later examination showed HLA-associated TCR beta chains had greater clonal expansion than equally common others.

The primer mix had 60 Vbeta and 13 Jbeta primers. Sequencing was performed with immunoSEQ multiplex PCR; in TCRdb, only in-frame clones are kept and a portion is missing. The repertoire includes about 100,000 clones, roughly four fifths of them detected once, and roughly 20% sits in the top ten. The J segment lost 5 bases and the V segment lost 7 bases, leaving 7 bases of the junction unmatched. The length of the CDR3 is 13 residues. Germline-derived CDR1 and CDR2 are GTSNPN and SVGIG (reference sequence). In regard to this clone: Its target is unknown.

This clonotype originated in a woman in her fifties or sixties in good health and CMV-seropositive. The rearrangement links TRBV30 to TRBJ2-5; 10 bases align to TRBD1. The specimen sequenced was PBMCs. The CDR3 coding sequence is TGTGCCTTCTCGACAGGGGGCCAGGAGACCCAGTACTTC. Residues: CAFSTGGQETQYF.